This TCR beta chain was profiled in a study of PD-L1 blockade in urothelial cancer. Germline V CDR1 and CDR2: SGHVS, FNYEAQ. Trimming removed 8 bases at V and 5 bases at J, with 24 bases between. This CDR3 contains 16 residues. Time point noted: pretreatment peripheral blood. The protocol was immunoSEQ multiplex PCR, while the TCRdb copy is restricted to in-frame clones and leaves out a portion. The table records tens of thousands of clones, about 81% of them present only once. The rearrangement uses TRBV7-6 and TRBJ2-5; perhaps TRBD2 as D (5 bases). The TCR sequence derives from a man aged 65 to 79 with urothelial cancer. Sequences were derived from PBMCs, sampled around atezolizumab (anti-PD-L1) treatment. The CDR3 nucleotides are TGTGCCAGCCGCTCCAGGACGAGGGCTTCGGGGGAGACCCAGTACTTC. Translation gives CASRSRTRASGETQYF.